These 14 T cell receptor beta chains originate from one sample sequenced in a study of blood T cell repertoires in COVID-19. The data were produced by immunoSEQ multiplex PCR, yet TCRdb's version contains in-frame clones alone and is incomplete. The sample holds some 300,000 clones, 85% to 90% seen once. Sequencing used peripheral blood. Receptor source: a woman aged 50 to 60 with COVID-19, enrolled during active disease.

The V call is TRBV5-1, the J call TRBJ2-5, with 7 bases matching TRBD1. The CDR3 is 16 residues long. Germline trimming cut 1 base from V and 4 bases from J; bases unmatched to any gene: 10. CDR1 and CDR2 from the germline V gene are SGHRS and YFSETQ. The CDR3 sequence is CASSLSPGGNRETQYF. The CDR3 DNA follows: TGCGCCAGCAGCTTGTCTCCAGGGGGTAATAGAGAGACCCAGTACTTC.

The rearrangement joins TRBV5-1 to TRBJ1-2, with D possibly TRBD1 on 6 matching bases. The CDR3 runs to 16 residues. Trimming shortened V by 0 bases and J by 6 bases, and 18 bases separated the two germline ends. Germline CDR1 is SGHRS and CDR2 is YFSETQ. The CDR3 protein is CASSLEGTMDVDGYTF. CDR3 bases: TGCGCCAGCAGCTTGGAAGGGACAATGGATGTTGATGGCTACACCTTC.

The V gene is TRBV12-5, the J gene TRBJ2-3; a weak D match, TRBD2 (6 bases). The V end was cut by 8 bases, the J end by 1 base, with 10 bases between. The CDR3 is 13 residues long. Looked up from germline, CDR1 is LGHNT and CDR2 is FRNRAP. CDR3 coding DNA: TGTGCTAGTTCGGCTAGCGGCACAGATACGCAGTATTTT. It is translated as CASSASGTDTQYF.

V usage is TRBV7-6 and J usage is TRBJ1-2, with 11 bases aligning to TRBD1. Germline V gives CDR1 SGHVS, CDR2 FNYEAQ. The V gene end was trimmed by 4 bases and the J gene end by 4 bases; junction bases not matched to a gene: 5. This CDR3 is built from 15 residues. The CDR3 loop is CASSYRTGGIYGYTF. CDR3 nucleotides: TGTGCCAGCAGCTACCGGACAGGGGGCATCTATGGCTACACCTTC. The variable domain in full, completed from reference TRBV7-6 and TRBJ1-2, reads GAGVSQSPRYKVTKRGQDVALRCDPISGHVSLYWYRQALGQGPEFLTYFNYEAQQDKSGLPNDRFSAERPEGSISTLTIQRTEQRDSAMYRCASSYRTGGIYGYTFGSGTRLTVV.

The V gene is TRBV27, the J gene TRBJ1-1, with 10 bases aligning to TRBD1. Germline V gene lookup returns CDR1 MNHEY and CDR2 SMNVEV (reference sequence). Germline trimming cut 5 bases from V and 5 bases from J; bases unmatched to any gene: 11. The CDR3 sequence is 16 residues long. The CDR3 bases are TGTGCCAGCAGTCAGGGACAGGGGTCCATGAGAACTGAAGCTTTCTTT. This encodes CASSQGQGSMRTEAFF.

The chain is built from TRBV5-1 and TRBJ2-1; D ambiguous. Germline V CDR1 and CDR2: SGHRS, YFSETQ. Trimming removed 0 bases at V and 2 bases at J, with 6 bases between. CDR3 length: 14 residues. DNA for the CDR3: TGCGCCAGCAGCTTGGACTACGCCTACAATGAGCAGTTCTTC. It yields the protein CASSLDYAYNEQFF.

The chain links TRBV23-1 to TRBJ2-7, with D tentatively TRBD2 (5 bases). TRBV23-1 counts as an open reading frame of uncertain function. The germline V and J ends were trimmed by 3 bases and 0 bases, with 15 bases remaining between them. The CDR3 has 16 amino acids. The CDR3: CASSQGVGSCSYEQYF. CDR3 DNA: TGCGCCAGCAGTCAGGGAGTGGGGAGTTGCTCCTACGAGCAGTACTTC.

The CDR3 protein is CSFLPRGVVNEQFF. DNA of the CDR3: TGCAGCTTCCTTCCACGGGGGGTCGTCAATGAGCAGTTCTTC. This chain joins TRBV29-1 and TRBJ2-1, with 7 bases fitting TRBD2. CDR3 size: 14 residues. Per germline, CDR1 SQVTM and CDR2 ANQGSEA. V lost 8 bases, J lost 6 bases, and 13 bases stayed unmatched.

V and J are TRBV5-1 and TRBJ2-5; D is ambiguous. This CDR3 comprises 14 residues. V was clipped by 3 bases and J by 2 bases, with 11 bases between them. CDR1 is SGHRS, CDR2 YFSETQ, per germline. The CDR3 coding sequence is TGCGCCAGCAGCTCCCCGACGGGTCAAGAGACCCAGTACTTC. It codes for CASSSPTGQETQYF.

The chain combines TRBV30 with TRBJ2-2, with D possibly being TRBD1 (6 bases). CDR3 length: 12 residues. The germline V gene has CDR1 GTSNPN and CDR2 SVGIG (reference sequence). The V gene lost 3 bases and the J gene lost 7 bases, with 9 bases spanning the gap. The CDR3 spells CAWSLDSGELFF. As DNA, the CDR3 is TGTGCCTGGAGCCTGGACAGCGGGGAGCTGTTTTTT.

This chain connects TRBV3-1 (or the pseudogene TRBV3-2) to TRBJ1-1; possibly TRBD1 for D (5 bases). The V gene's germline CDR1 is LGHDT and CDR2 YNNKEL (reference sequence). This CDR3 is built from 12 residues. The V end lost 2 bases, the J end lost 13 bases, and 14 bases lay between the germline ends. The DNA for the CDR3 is TGTGCCAGCAGCCAAAGGGGCCTGGATGGTTTCTTT. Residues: CASSQRGLDGFF.

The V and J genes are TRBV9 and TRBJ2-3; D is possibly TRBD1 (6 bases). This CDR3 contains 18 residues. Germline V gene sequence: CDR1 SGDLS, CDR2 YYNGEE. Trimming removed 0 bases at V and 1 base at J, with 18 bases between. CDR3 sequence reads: CASSVDTQGLVGTDTQYF. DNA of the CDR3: TGTGCCAGCAGCGTAGATACACAGGGCCTGGTGGGCACAGATACGCAGTATTTT.

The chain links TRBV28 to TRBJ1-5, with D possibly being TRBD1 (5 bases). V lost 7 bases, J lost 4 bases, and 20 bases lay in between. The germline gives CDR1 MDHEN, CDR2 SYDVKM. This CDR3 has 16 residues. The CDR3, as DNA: TGTGCCAGCACTCGGAGGTTGGGAGGGGATAATCAGCCCCAGCATTTT. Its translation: CASTRRLGGDNQPQHF.

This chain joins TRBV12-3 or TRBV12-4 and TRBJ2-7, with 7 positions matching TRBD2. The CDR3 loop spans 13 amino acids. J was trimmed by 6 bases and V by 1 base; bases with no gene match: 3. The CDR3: CASSLVGRGEQYF. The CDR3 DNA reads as TGTGCCAGCAGTTTAGTAGGGAGGGGCGAGCAGTACTTC.